This T cell receptor beta chain was captured in a study of T cell repertoires in cytomegalovirus infection. Worth noting for this clonotype: Antigen unknown.

One entry per CDR3 protein, called by TCRdb with MiXCR from the reads. The sample has fewer than 30,000 distinct CDR3 sequences; approximately 22% are singletons. The CDR3 runs 14 residues. V was clipped by 2 bases and J by 0 bases, with 7 bases between them. Germline V gives CDR1 SGHAT, CDR2 FQDESV (reference sequence). The gene calls are TRBV11-1 and TRBJ1-1; no firm D call. The clonotype originates from a human donor in good health (CMV status not recorded). Some clones in this sample may be carry-over from other donors' samples. The sequencing used CD8+ T cells from cultured PBMCs, collected from culture after CMV antigen stimulation. The CDR3 loop reads CASSLLGLNTEAFF. CDR3 DNA sequence: TGTGCCAGCAGCTTACTGGGCCTGAACACTGAAGCTTTCTTT.